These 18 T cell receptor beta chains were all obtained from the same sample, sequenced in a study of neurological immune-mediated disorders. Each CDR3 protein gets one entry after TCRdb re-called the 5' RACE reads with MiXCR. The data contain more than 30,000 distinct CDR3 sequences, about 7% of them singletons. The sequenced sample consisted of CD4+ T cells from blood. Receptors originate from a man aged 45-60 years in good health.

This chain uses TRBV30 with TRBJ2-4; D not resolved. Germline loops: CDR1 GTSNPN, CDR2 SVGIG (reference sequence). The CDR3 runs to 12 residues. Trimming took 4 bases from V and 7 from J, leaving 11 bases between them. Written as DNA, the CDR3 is TGTGCCTGGACCACAAATGGGAACATTCAGTACTTC. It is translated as CAWTTNGNIQYF.

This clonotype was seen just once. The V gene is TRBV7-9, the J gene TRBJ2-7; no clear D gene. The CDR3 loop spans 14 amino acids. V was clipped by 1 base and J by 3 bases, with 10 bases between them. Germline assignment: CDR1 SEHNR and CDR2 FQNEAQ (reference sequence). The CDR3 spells CASSLDSKNYEQYF. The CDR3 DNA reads TGTGCCAGCAGCTTAGATTCGAAGAACTACGAGCAGTACTTC.

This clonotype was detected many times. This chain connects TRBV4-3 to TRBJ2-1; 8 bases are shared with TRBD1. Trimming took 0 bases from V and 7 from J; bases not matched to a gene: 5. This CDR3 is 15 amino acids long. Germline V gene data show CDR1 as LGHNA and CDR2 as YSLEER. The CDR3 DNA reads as TGCGCCAGCAGCCAAGATAGGACAGGGTTTAATGAGCAGTTCTTC. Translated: CASSQDRTGFNEQFF.

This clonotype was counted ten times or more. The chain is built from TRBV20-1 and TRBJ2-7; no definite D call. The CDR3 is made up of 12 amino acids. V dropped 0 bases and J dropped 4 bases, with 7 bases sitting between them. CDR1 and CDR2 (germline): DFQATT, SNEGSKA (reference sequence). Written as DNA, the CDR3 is TGCAGTGCTAGAGACCCCTTGTACGAGCAGTACTTC. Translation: CSARDPLYEQYF.

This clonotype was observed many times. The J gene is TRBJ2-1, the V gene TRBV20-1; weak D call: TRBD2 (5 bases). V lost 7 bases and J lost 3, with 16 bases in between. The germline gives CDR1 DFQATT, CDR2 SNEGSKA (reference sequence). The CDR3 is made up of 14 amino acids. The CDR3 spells CSVSRALFYNEQFF. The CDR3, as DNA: TGCAGTGTCTCGCGGGCCCTATTCTACAATGAGCAGTTCTTC.

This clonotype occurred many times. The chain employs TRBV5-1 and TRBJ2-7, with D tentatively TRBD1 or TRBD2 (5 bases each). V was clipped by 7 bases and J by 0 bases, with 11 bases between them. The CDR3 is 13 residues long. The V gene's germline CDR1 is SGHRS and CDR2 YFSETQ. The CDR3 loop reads CASEKGSSYEQYF. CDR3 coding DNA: TGCGCCAGCGAGAAGGGGAGCTCCTACGAGCAGTACTTC.

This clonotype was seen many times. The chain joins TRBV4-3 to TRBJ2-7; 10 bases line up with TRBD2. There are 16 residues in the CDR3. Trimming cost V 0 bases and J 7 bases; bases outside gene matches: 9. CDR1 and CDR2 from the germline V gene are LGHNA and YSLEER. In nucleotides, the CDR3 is TGCGCCAGCAGCCAAGATGGCAGCGGGAGGGCCGGGGAGCAGTACTTC. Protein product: CASSQDGSGRAGEQYF.

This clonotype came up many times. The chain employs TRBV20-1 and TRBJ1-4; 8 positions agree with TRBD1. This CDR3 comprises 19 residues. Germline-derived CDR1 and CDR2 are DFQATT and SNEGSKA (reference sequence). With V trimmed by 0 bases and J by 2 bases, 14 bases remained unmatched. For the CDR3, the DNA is TGCAGTGCTAGAGATCGGATTGGGACAGGCAGCGGGACTAATGAAAAACTGTTTTTT. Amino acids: CSARDRIGTGSGTNEKLFF.

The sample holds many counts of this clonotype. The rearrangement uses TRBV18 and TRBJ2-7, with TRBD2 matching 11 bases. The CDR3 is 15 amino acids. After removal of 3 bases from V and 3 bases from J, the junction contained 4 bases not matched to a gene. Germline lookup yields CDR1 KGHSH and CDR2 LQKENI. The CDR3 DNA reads TGTGCCAGCTCACCCGGGACTAGCGGTCTCTACGAGCAGTACTTC. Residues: CASSPGTSGLYEQYF. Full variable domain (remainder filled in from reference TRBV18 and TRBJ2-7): NAGVMQNPRHLVRRRGQEARLRCSPMKGHSHVYWYRQLPEEGLKFMVYLQKENIIDESGMPKERFSAEFPKEGPSILRIQQVVRGDSAAYFCASSPGTSGLYEQYFGPGTRLTVT.

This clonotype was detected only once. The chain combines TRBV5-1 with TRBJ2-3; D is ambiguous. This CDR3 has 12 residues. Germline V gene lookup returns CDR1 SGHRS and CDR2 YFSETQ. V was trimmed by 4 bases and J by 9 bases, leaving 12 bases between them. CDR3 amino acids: CASSPRLGTQYF. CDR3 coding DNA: TGCGCCAGCAGCCCTCGGCTCGGAACGCAGTATTTT.

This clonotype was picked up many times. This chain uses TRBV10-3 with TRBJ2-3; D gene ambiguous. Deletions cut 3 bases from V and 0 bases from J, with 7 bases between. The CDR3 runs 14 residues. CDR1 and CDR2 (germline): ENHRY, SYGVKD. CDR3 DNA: TGTGCCATCAGTGAAGCAGAAAGCACAGATACGCAGTATTTT. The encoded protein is CAISEAESTDTQYF.

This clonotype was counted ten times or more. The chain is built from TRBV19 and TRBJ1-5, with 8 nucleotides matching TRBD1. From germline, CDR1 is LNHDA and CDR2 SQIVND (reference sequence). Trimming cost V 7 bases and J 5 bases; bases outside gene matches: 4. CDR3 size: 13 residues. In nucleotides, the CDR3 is TGTGCCAGTAATGACAGGGGACATCAGCCCCAGCATTTT. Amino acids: CASNDRGHQPQHF.

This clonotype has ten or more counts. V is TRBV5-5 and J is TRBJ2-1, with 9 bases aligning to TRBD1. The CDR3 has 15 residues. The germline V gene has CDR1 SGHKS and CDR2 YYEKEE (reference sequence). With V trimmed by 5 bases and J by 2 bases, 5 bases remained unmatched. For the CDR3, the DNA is TGTGCCAGCAGGGAAGGACAGGGGACCTACAATGAGCAGTTCTTC. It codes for CASREGQGTYNEQFF.

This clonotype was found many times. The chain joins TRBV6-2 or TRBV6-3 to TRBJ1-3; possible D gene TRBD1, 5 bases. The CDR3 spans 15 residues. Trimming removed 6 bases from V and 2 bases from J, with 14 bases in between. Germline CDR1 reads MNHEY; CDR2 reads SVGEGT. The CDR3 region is CASSYASGPGNTIYF. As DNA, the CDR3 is TGTGCCAGCAGCTATGCCTCGGGGCCTGGAAACACCATATATTTT.

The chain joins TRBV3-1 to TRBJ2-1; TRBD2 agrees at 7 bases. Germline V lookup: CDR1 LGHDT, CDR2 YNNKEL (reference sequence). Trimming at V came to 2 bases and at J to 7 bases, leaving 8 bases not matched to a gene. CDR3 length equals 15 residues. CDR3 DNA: TGTGCCAGCAGCCAAAGACTGGCGGGAGTTAATGAGCAGTTCTTC. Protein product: CASSQRLAGVNEQFF.

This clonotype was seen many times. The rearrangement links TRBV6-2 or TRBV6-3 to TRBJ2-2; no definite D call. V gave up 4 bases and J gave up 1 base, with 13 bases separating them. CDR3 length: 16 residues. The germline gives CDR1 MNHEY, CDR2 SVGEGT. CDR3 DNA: TGTGCCAGCAGTTCCGGAACCTTTGGGAACACCGGGGAGCTGTTTTTT. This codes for CASSSGTFGNTGELFF.

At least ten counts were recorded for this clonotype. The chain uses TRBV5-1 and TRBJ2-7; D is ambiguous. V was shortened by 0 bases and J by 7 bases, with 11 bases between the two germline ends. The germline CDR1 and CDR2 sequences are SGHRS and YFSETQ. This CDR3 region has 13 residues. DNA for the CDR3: TGCGCCAGCAGCTTGGATTACGTGAGAGAGCAGTACTTC. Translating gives CASSLDYVREQYF.

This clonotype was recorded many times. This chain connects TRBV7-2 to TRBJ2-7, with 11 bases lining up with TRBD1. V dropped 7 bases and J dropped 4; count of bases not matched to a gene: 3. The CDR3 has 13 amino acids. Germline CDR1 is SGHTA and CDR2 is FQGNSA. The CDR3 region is CASNRDRGYEQYF. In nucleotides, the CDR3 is TGTGCCAGCAACCGGGACAGGGGGTACGAGCAGTACTTC.